The following is a T cell receptor beta chain sequence with its context. Trimming pared 0 bases from V and 1 base from J, leaving 13 bases between. CDR1 is PRHDT and CDR2 is FYEKMQ in the germline V gene (reference sequence). The CDR3 length is 17 residues. The data are from a study of blood T cell repertoires in COVID-19. Overall study context: Samples came from the United States, Italy and Spain, spanning acute and convalescent COVID-19. The analysed material was cDNA or gDNA that came from T cells, B-cell-depleted T cells, or PBMCs.

In the original workflow: Amplification from reference gene primers served as the basis for estimated nucleated cell counts. Assay used: immunoSEQ multiplex PCR; TCRdb lists only in-frame clones, some missing. That table supplies the V and J calls and clone size; D and trimming were determined from the DNA. The table records about 100,000 clones, 90% to 95% of them present only once. The receptor was derived from a human donor in a cohort sampled during active COVID-19. The V and J genes are TRBV13 and TRBJ2-1; TRBD1 is a possible D gene (6 bases). Sample: peripheral blood. The CDR3 DNA reads as TGTGCCAGCAGCTTAGGCCCCACAGGGAGATCCTACAATGAGCAGTTCTTC. It is translated as CASSLGPTGRSYNEQFF.